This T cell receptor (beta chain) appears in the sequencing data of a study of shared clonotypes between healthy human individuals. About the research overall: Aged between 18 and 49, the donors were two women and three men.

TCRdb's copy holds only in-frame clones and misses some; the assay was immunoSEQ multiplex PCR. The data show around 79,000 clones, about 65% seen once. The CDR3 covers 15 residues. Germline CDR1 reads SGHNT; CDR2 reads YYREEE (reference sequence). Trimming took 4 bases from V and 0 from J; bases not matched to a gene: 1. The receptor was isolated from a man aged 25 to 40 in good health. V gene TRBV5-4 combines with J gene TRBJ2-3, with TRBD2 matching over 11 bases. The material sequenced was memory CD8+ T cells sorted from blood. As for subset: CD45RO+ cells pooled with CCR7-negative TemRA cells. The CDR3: CASSVAGGSTDTQYF. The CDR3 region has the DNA TGTGCCAGCAGCGTAGCGGGAGGGAGCACAGATACGCAGTATTTT.